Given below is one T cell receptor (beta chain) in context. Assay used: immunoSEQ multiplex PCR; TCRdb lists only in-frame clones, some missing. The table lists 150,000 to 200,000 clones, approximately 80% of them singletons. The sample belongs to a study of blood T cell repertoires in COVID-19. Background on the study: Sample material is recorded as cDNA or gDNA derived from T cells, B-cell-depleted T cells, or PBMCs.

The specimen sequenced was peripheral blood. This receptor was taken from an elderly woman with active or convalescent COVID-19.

CDR3 bases: TGTGCCAGTAGTAACAGGGACAACAATCAGCCCCAGCATTTT. Translated: CASSNRDNNQPQHF. The chain uses TRBV19 and TRBJ1-5; a possible D gene is TRBD1 (6 bases). This CDR3 has 14 amino acids. V shed 4 bases and J shed 3 bases, with 10 bases lying between them. Germline V CDR1 and CDR2: LNHDA, SQIVND (reference sequence).